The rows below give T cell receptor beta chains drawn from one sample of a study of T cell repertoires in cytomegalovirus infection. From the reads, TCRdb called clonotypes with MiXCR, one entry per CDR3 protein. Of around 710,000 distinct CDR3 sequences in the sample, around 29% are singletons; the top ten hold about 12%. The antigens these receptors bind are not known. The material sequenced was cultured CD8+ T cells from PBMCs, taken from culture after CMV antigen stimulation. The receptor set was obtained from a human donor in good health (CMV status not recorded). Some clones in this sample may be carry-over from other donors' samples. Each CDR3 is given with its conserved first and last residue. The order of the fields is J gene, D gene, clone size, V gene, CDR3 protein, CDR3 DNA. A D gene is named only where the DNA matches it firmly. Some rows mark clone size as missing; the rest say once, few, many or name a class of expanded clone.

TRBJ2-1	.	many	TRBV19	CASSSSVSSYNEQFF	TGTGCCAGTAGTTCGTCAGTGAGCTCCTACAATGAGCAGTTCTTC
TRBJ2-5	TRBD2	few	TRBV6-1	CASPFTGGAWQETQYF	TGTGCCAGCCCCTTCACCGGGGGGGCTTGGCAAGAGACCCAGTACTTC
TRBJ1-2	.	.	TRBV7-9	CASSLRSQEPNYGYTF	TGTGCCAGCAGCTTAAGGTCGCAGGAGCCTAACTATGGCTACACCTTC
TRBJ2-1	.	many	TRBV6-5	CASSSDTDGDRYNEQFF	TGTGCCAGCAGTTCGGACACCGACGGGGACCGCTACAATGAGCAGTTCTTC
TRBJ2-7	.	few	TRBV15	CATSRGSSAAYEQYF	TGTGCCACCAGCAGAGGCTCGTCGGCGGCCTACGAGCAGTACTTC
TRBJ1-2	TRBD1	.	TRBV27	CASRGVGTDYGYTF	TGTGCCAGCAGGGGGGTTGGGACAGACTATGGCTACACCTTC
TRBJ1-2	.	.	TRBV7-9	CASSSPARDVIDNYGYTF	TGTGCCAGCAGCTCACCTGCCCGGGACGTTATAGATAACTATGGCTACACCTTC
TRBJ2-5	.	few	TRBV7-9	CASSPPNGVWETQYF	TGTGCCAGCAGCCCCCCGAACGGCGTCTGGGAGACCCAGTACTTC
TRBJ2-7	TRBD2	few	TRBV7-9	CASSLSGGLSNEQYF	TGTGCCAGCAGCTTAAGCGGGGGCTTGAGTAACGAGCAGTACTTC
TRBJ1-3	.	.	TRBV29-1	CSAWGLSGNTIYF	TGCAGCGCGTGGGGGTTATCTGGAAACACCATATATTTT
TRBJ1-6	.	.	TRBV7-9	CASSRGDYSPLHF	TGTGCCAGCAGCCGCGGGGATTATTCACCCCTCCACTTT
TRBJ2-1	.	many	TRBV5-1	CASSLNDNEQFF	TGCGCCAGCAGCTTAAACGACAATGAGCAGTTCTTC
TRBJ2-2	TRBD2	.	TRBV12-3/TRBV12-4	CASRSSGGVTGELFF	TGTGCCAGCAGGTCTAGCGGGGGGGTTACCGGGGAGCTGTTTTTT
TRBJ1-2	.	.	TRBV27	CASWTRPVGYTF	TGTGCCAGCTGGACCAGGCCGGTTGGCTACACCTTC
TRBJ1-1	.	.	TRBV20-1	CRVPKDSDTEAFF	TGCAGGGTCCCCAAGGACTCGGACACTGAAGCTTTCTTT
TRBJ1-6	TRBD1	.	TRBV2	CASRKTGANNSPLHF	TGTGCCAGCAGAAAGACAGGGGCAAATAATTCACCCCTCCACTTT
TRBJ2-3	.	.	TRBV4-2	CASSQAPSSSTDTQYF	TGTGCCAGCAGCCAAGCCCCCTCTTCTAGCACAGATACGCAGTATTTT
TRBJ2-2	.	few	TRBV27	CASSFTTGELFF	TGTGCCAGCAGTTTCACGACCGGGGAGCTGTTTTTT
TRBJ2-1	.	.	TRBV27	CASSLSPRLPKNNEQFF	TGTGCCAGCAGTTTATCCCCCCGCTTACCCAAGAACAATGAGCAGTTCTTC
TRBJ1-4	.	.	TRBV7-2	CASRGVGGFNEKLFF	TGTGCCAGCAGGGGGGTGGGGGGCTTTAATGAAAAACTGTTTTTT
TRBJ1-2	.	.	TRBV7-4	CATKSDENYGYTF	TGTGCCACCAAGTCGGACGAAAACTATGGCTACACCTTC
TRBJ2-7	TRBD1	.	TRBV4-1	CASSQDAGQGYEQYF	TGCGCCAGCAGCCAAGATGCGGGACAGGGCTACGAGCAGTACTTC
TRBJ2-2	TRBD2	.	TRBV24-1	CATSDSGAAGLKTNTGELFF	TGTGCCACCAGTGATAGCGGGGCAGCAGGTCTAAAAACCAACACCGGGGAGCTGTTTTTT
TRBJ1-2	.	few	TRBV15	CATSTSQGFGYGYTF	TGTGCCACCAGCACCTCACAGGGATTCGGCTATGGCTACACCTTC
TRBJ2-5	.	.	TRBV7-9	CASSFASYDQETQYF	TGTGCCAGCAGCTTCGCCAGTTACGATCAAGAGACCCAGTACTTC
TRBJ1-5	.	.	TRBV19	CASLRVPGPNQPQHF	TGTGCCAGTTTGAGGGTACCGGGACCGAATCAGCCCCAGCATTTT
TRBJ2-2	.	.	TRBV7-2	CASSSRQATTRELFF	TGTGCCAGCAGCTCACGACAAGCTACTACGAGGGAGCTGTTTTTT
TRBJ1-1	.	.	TRBV19	CASSMAVGGLAFF	TGTGCCAGTAGTATGGCGGTCGGGGGGCTGGCTTTCTTT
TRBJ1-2	.	many	TRBV6-2/TRBV6-3	CASSLADTGTYGYTF	TGTGCCAGCAGCCTAGCCGACACAGGGACCTATGGCTACACCTTC
TRBJ1-1	TRBD1	few	TRBV27	CASTFGTGTTEAFF	TGTGCCAGCACTTTCGGGACAGGGACCACTGAAGCTTTCTTT
TRBJ2-2	.	.	TRBV4-1	CASSQVNRDTGELFF	TGTGCCAGCAGCCAAGTTAACAGGGACACCGGGGAGCTGTTTTTT
TRBJ2-1	TRBD1	.	TRBV7-9	CASSGQGLNNEQFF	TGTGCCAGCAGCGGACAGGGATTGAACAATGAGCAGTTCTTC
TRBJ2-7	.	.	TRBV12-3/TRBV12-4	CASSSGRPEQYF	TGTGCCAGCAGTTCAGGTCGACCCGAGCAGTACTTC
TRBJ2-7	.	.	TRBV19	CATRTGPGQSYEQYF	TGTGCCACTCGAACCGGTCCAGGGCAATCCTACGAGCAGTACTTC
TRBJ1-4	.	.	TRBV6-5	CASSYRRSANEKLFF	TGTGCCAGCAGTTACCGGCGCTCAGCTAATGAAAAACTGTTTTTT
TRBJ1-1	.	.	TRBV29-1	CSVKQGSEAFF	TGCAGCGTCAAACAGGGTTCTGAAGCTTTCTTT
TRBJ2-4	TRBD1	few	TRBV4-3	CASSPGGVAKNIQYF	TGCGCCAGCAGCCCAGGGGGAGTAGCCAAAAACATTCAGTACTTC
TRBJ1-2	.	.	TRBV29-1	CSEDDGYTF	TGCAGCGAAGACGATGGCTACACCTTC
TRBJ1-1	.	few	TRBV7-6	CASSPPRGVTEAFF	TGTGCCAGCAGCCCCCCGCGCGGGGTCACTGAAGCTTTCTTT
TRBJ2-4	.	.	TRBV2	CASGGLWTDMDIQYF	TGTGCCAGCGGCGGCCTCTGGACAGATATGGACATTCAGTACTTC
TRBJ1-1	.	few	TRBV5-6	CASSLGARLNTEAFF	TGTGCCAGCAGCTTGGGGGCCCGATTGAACACTGAAGCTTTCTTT
TRBJ2-5	.	.	TRBV6-2/TRBV6-3	CVSSYRQRYQETQYF	TGTGTCAGCAGTTACCGACAGAGGTACCAAGAGACCCAGTACTTC
TRBJ1-2	.	.	TRBV5-1	CASALVPAGRYGYTF	TGCGCCAGCGCCCTAGTACCGGCAGGGCGATATGGCTACACCTTC
TRBJ2-7	TRBD1	few	TRBV5-6	CASSETGGYYPTSSYEQYF	TGTGCCAGCAGCGAGACAGGGGGCTATTATCCGACCTCCTCCTACGAGCAGTACTTC
TRBJ2-5	TRBD1	.	TRBV28	CASSQPGGAKQETQYF	TGTGCCAGCAGCCAACCAGGGGGCGCGAAGCAAGAGACCCAGTACTTC
TRBJ1-2	.	.	TRBV6-5	CASSSSGTSLYGYTF	TGTGCCAGCAGTTCATCCGGGACATCACTGTATGGCTACACCTTC
TRBJ1-5	.	.	TRBV12-3/TRBV12-4	CASSLAQEVNQPQHF	TGTGCCAGCAGTTTAGCCCAGGAAGTCAATCAGCCCCAGCATTTT
TRBJ2-7	.	.	TRBV20-1	CSARDRSGTHEQYF	TGCAGTGCTAGAGATCGTTCCGGTACCCACGAGCAGTACTTC